These 12 T cell receptor beta chains came from one sample sequenced in a study of T cell responses to AZD1222 COVID-19 vaccine. The table came from immunoSEQ multiplex PCR; TCRdb's copy has only in-frame clones and leaves some out. The top ten clones hold about 4.5% of a sample with under 140,000 clones, around 80% of them seen once. The sequencing used peripheral blood, collected on day 0 of AZD1222 vaccination. These receptors all stem from an adult in good health.

The chain joins TRBV6-5 to TRBJ2-4; D could derive from TRBD1 or TRBD2 (6 bases each). CDR1 is MNHEY, CDR2 SVGAGI, per germline. The CDR3 is 15 residues long. V was trimmed by 6 bases and J by 3 bases, leaving 15 bases between them. CDR3 bases: TGTGCCAGCAGCCTAGGGGGGCCCGTCAAAAACATTCAGTACTTC. It specifies CASSLGGPVKNIQYF.

This chain uses TRBV11-2 with TRBJ2-7, with 7 bases lining up with TRBD1. The CDR3 contains 15 residues. The germline gives CDR1 SGHAT, CDR2 FQNNGV. V was clipped by 4 bases and J by 2 bases; unmatched bases: 8. The CDR3 is CASSYPPGQPYEQYF. The CDR3 DNA sequence: TGTGCCAGCAGCTATCCTCCGGGACAGCCCTACGAGCAGTACTTC.

This clone was observed a few times. The chain joins TRBV27 to TRBJ1-2, with D unresolved. The CDR3 spans 14 residues. In germline, CDR1 is MNHEY, CDR2 SMNVEV (reference sequence). Trimming pared 6 bases from V and 4 bases from J, leaving 15 bases between. CDR3 bases: TGTGCCAGCAGGCCTCCCACCGGGAGCTATGGCTACACCTTC. Amino acid sequence: CASRPPTGSYGYTF.

The chain carries TRBV7-2 and TRBJ1-2; 7 bases align to TRBD1. The trim removed 6 bases at V and 4 bases at J, leaving 2 bases unmatched. CDR1 is SGHTA, CDR2 FQGNSA, per germline. CDR3 length: 12 residues. This CDR3 is CASRGTVYGYTF. The CDR3 coding sequence is TGTGCCAGCAGGGGGACAGTCTATGGCTACACCTTC.

This chain connects TRBV6-5 to TRBJ1-5; D is uncertain. In germline, CDR1 is MNHEY, CDR2 SVGAGI. The CDR3 extends over 16 amino acids. Trimming cost V 0 bases and J 2 bases, with 11 bases left between them. Here the CDR3 DNA reads TGTGCCAGCAGTTACTCGAGATCGGGAGGCAATCAGCCCCAGCATTTT. The encoded protein is CASSYSRSGGNQPQHF.

The chain uses TRBV9 and TRBJ1-1; a weak D match, TRBD1 (6 bases). Between the trimmed V and J ends, which lost 1 base and 4 bases, there was a span of 8 bases. CDR1 and CDR2 from the germline V gene are SGDLS and YYNGEE. This CDR3 spans 13 amino acids. CDR3 amino acids: CASSVKGGTEAFF. Here the CDR3 DNA reads TGTGCCAGCAGCGTAAAAGGGGGCACTGAAGCTTTCTTT.

V is TRBV24-1 and J is TRBJ2-3; no clear D gene. Trimming removed 5 bases at V and 2 bases at J, with 7 bases between. The CDR3 spans 13 residues. Germline loops: CDR1 KGHDR, CDR2 SFDVKD. CDR3 DNA: TGTGCCACCAGTGTTCCCACCACAGATACGCAGTATTTT. Amino acid sequence: CATSVPTTDTQYF.

The chain joins TRBV7-9 to TRBJ2-1, with TRBD2 matching 7 bases. V lost 4 bases, J lost 0 bases, and 6 bases stayed unmatched. The CDR3 contains 16 residues. The germline V gene has CDR1 SEHNR and CDR2 FQNEAQ (reference sequence). The CDR3 spells CASSWAQRDSYNEQFF. The CDR3 DNA sequence: TGTGCCAGCAGCTGGGCGCAGCGGGACTCCTACAATGAGCAGTTCTTC.

The V and J genes are TRBV18 and TRBJ2-7, with 10 bases aligning to TRBD2. The length of the CDR3 is 18 residues. V lost 1 base to trimming and J lost 6 bases; unmatched junction nucleotides: 15. Germline CDR1 is KGHSH and CDR2 is LQKENI. The CDR3 DNA follows: TGTGCCAGCTCACCACAGGGTAGCGGGAGGCTTTGGGGCGGCGAGCAGTACTTC. Amino acids: CASSPQGSGRLWGGEQYF. Supplemented by reference TRBV18 and TRBJ2-7, the full variable domain reads NAGVMQNPRHLVRRRGQEARLRCSPMKGHSHVYWYRQLPEEGLKFMVYLQKENIIDESGMPKERFSAEFPKEGPSILRIQQVVRGDSAAYFCASSPQGSGRLWGGEQYFGPGTRLTVT.

The chain employs TRBV28 and TRBJ2-1; D might be TRBD2 (6 bases). Looked up from germline, CDR1 is MDHEN and CDR2 is SYDVKM. The CDR3 length is 14 residues. The V and J ends lost 5 bases and 5 bases respectively, with 13 bases between them. CDR3 coding DNA: TGTGCCAGCAGTCCCCATCGGGGGAACAATGAGCAGTTCTTC. Translation gives CASSPHRGNNEQFF.

This chain joins TRBV3-1 (or the pseudogene TRBV3-2) and TRBJ2-2; D might be TRBD1 (5 bases). The CDR3 contains 16 residues. The V end was cut by 1 base, the J end by 2 bases, with 11 bases between. Germline CDR1 LGHDT, CDR2 YNNKEL (reference sequence). CDR3 loop: CASSQADTKNTGELFF. In DNA form, the CDR3 reads TGTGCCAGCAGCCAAGCGGACACCAAAAACACCGGGGAGCTGTTTTTT.

The V gene is TRBV6-5, the J gene TRBJ1-4; no firm D call. Trimming pared 4 bases from V and 0 bases from J, leaving 9 bases between. Germline lookup yields CDR1 MNHEY and CDR2 SVGAGI. This CDR3 has 15 amino acids. This CDR3 is CASSSGIATNEKLFF. The CDR3 region has the DNA TGTGCCAGCAGTTCAGGAATTGCAACTAATGAAAAACTGTTTTTT.